These 18 T cell receptor beta chains came from one sample sequenced in a study of OX40 agonist ivuxolimab in advanced cancers. Assay used: immunoSEQ multiplex PCR; TCRdb lists only in-frame clones, some missing. Among some 19,000 clones listed, under 85% were seen once. The sequencing used CD4+ or CD8+ T cells sorted from blood, collected in a trial of the OX40 agonist ivuxolimab. The receptors originated from an adult with an advanced solid tumor such as melanoma, head and neck, liver or kidney cancer.

The chain combines TRBV9 with TRBJ2-7; unclear D gene. The CDR3 sequence is 13 residues long. Germline V CDR1 and CDR2: SGDLS, YYNGEE. V lost 0 bases, J lost 1 base, and 5 bases lay in between. CDR3 amino acids: CASSVGGSYEQYF. The CDR3 region has the DNA TGTGCCAGCAGCGTAGGGGGTTCCTACGAGCAGTACTTC.

CDR3 coding DNA: TGCGCCAGCAGCACAACGGGGGGCTACGAGCAGTACTTC. Residues: CASSTTGGYEQYF. This sequence joins TRBV4-3 and TRBJ2-7; the match to TRBD2 covers 7 bases. The CDR3 runs 13 residues. CDR1 is LGHNA, CDR2 YSLEER, per germline. J gave up 3 bases and V 5 bases, and 4 bases lay outside the gene matches.

The rearrangement uses TRBV9 and TRBJ2-1, with D perhaps matching TRBD1 (5 bases). Germline CDR1 SGDLS, CDR2 YYNGEE. This CDR3 spans 15 amino acids. V was shortened by 4 bases and J by 1 base, with 12 bases between the two germline ends. The CDR3 nucleotides are TGTGCCAGCAGCCCACCAGGGTTGTCCTACAATGAGCAGTTCTTC. Translating gives CASSPPGLSYNEQFF.

This clone is judged medium-sized. The gene calls are TRBV28 and TRBJ1-6; 9 bases map to TRBD1. With 3 bases clipped from V and 7 bases from J, the junction kept 7 bases outside the gene matches. Germline CDR1 is MDHEN and CDR2 is SYDVKM. This CDR3 spans 16 amino acids. Here the CDR3 reads CASSLEQGAGNSPLHF. The CDR3 coding sequence is TGTGCCAGCAGTTTGGAACAGGGGGCTGGGAATTCACCCCTCCACTTT.

This chain uses TRBV25-1 with TRBJ2-2; possible D gene TRBD2, 5 bases. The CDR3 is made up of 14 amino acids. CDR1 is MGHDK and CDR2 is SYGVNS in the germline V gene. V lost 5 bases and J lost 6, with 13 bases in between. This CDR3 reads CASSLSAGPGELFF. The CDR3 DNA reads TGTGCCAGCAGTTTATCGGCGGGCCCCGGGGAGCTGTTTTTT.

This clone has ten or more counts. The chain employs TRBV27 and TRBJ2-1, with 7 bases aligning to TRBD1. Trimming cost V 5 bases and J 5 bases; bases outside gene matches: 6. CDR3 length equals 14 residues. Germline V lookup: CDR1 MNHEY, CDR2 SMNVEV (reference sequence). Written as DNA, the CDR3 is TGTGCCAGCAGTCTTGGGACAGTACACAATGAGCAGTTCTTC. Translating gives CASSLGTVHNEQFF.

This clone was recorded once. CDR3 DNA: TGTGCCAGCAGCCAAGACCCCTCCCTAGCGGGGGGGGGAGAGACCCAGTACTTC. Protein sequence: CASSQDPSLAGGGETQYF. The chain is built from TRBV4-2 and TRBJ2-5; 12 bases fit TRBD2. The germline V gene encodes CDR1 LGHNA and CDR2 YNFKEQ. The CDR3 runs 18 residues. With V trimmed by 0 bases and J by 4 bases, 9 bases remained unmatched.

Regarding this clone: The same CDR3 can be traced to other DNA sequences in this sample. This chain uses TRBV9 with TRBJ1-1, with D hard to call. This CDR3 is 13 amino acids long. V gave up 4 bases and J gave up 5 bases, with 12 bases separating them. Germline CDR1 SGDLS, CDR2 YYNGEE. The CDR3 sequence is CASSPSGVTEAFF. The DNA of the CDR3 is TGTGCCAGCAGCCCCAGCGGGGTAACTGAAGCTTTCTTT. Variable domain in full (rest from reference TRBV9 and TRBJ1-1): DSGVTQTPKHLITATGQRVTLRCSPRSGDLSVYWYQQSLDQGLQFLIQYYNGEERAKGNILERFSAQQFPDLHSELNLSSLELGDSALYFCASSPSGVTEAFFGQGTRLTVV.

This chain links TRBV28 with TRBJ1-5; perhaps TRBD1 as D (5 bases). V lost 7 bases to trimming and J lost 0 bases, with 16 bases between them. CDR3 length: 16 residues. Germline assignment: CDR1 MDHEN and CDR2 SYDVKM. CDR3 sequence: CASIARDAYSNQPQHF. DNA for the CDR3: TGTGCCAGCATCGCACGGGACGCCTATAGCAATCAGCCCCAGCATTTT.

The chain has TRBV11-2 and TRBJ2-7, with D unresolved. The CDR3 is 14 residues long. Germline lookup yields CDR1 SGHAT and CDR2 FQNNGV. Trimming stripped 2 bases from V and 2 bases from J, with 10 bases between. Here the CDR3 reads CASSLSAAPYEQYF. The CDR3 DNA reads as TGTGCCAGCAGCTTAAGCGCGGCCCCCTACGAGCAGTACTTC.

This clone is a singleton in its sample. V and J are TRBV29-1 and TRBJ2-5; 7 nucleotides match TRBD1. CDR1 is SQVTM, CDR2 ANQGSEA, per germline. V lost 0 bases, J lost 6 bases, and 10 bases stayed unmatched. The CDR3 is made up of 15 amino acids. CDR3 in amino acids: CSVEDLQRGLKTQYF. The DNA of the CDR3 is TGCAGCGTTGAAGATCTTCAAAGGGGGCTGAAGACCCAGTACTTC. Complete variable domain (other parts from reference TRBV29-1 and TRBJ2-5): SAVISQKPSRDICQRGTSLTIQCQVDSQVTMMFWYRQQPGQSLTLIATANQGSEATYESGFVIDKFPISRPNLTFSTLTVSNMSPEDSSIYLCSVEDLQRGLKTQYFGPGTRLLVL.

This chain uses TRBV5-1 with TRBJ1-6, with D unclear. Germline V gene data show CDR1 as SGHRS and CDR2 as YFSETQ. The CDR3 is 15 residues long. The V end lost 0 bases, the J end lost 3 bases, and 7 bases lay between the germline ends. CDR3 protein: CASSLGRHYNSPLHF. CDR3 nucleotide sequence: TGCGCCAGCAGCTTGGGACGACACTATAATTCACCCCTCCACTTT.

The J gene is TRBJ2-3, the V gene TRBV30, with D tentatively TRBD1 or TRBD2 (7 bases each). CDR1 is GTSNPN and CDR2 is SVGIG in the germline V gene (reference sequence). Trimming left V 4 bases short and J 2 bases short, with 13 bases between. The CDR3 contains 14 residues. The DNA of the CDR3 is TGTGCCTGGACAGGGGGACTATACACAGATACGCAGTATTTT. Translating it yields CAWTGGLYTDTQYF.

The rearrangement uses TRBV6-1 and TRBJ1-6; unclear D gene. The V end was cut by 1 base, the J end by 5 bases, with 9 bases between. Germline V gene data show CDR1 as MNHNS and CDR2 as SASEGT. The CDR3 extends over 15 amino acids. The CDR3 loop reads CASSEVGGDNSPLHF. Here the CDR3 DNA reads TGTGCCAGCAGTGAAGTCGGCGGGGATAATTCACCCCTCCACTTT.

The gene calls are TRBV7-9 and TRBJ2-7; a possible D gene is TRBD1 (5 bases). Trimming stripped 5 bases from V and 5 bases from J, with 13 bases between. The CDR3 runs 13 residues. CDR1 is SEHNR and CDR2 is FQNEAQ in the germline V gene (reference sequence). DNA of the CDR3: TGTGCCAGCAGCCTAGTAGGGGCCCACGAGCAGTACTTC. Translating gives CASSLVGAHEQYF. Supplemented by reference TRBV7-9 and TRBJ2-7, the full variable domain reads DTGVSQNPRHKITKRGQNVTFRCDPISEHNRLYWYRQTLGQGPEFLTYFQNEAQLEKSRLLSDRFSAERPKGSFSTLEIQRTEQGDSAMYLCASSLVGAHEQYFGPGTRLTVT.

The V and J genes are TRBV7-5 and TRBJ2-4; TRBD2 reflects the table's D call only, with no check against the DNA. TRBV7-5 is a pseudogene. The CDR3 sequence is 21 residues long. The CDR3 reads CARSLSASGLAGGRAKNIQYF. CDR3 coding DNA: TGTGCCAGAAGCTTAAGCGCATCGGGACTAGCGGGGGGGAGAGCCAAAAACATTCAGTACTTC.

This sequence joins TRBV6-5 and TRBJ1-1, with D possibly TRBD1 on 5 matching bases. In germline, CDR1 is MNHEY, CDR2 SVGAGI. Trimming took off 2 bases at V and 1 base at J, with 11 bases between the two ends. The CDR3 has 15 residues. The CDR3: CASSYGGSGNTEAFF. The CDR3, as DNA: TGTGCCAGCAGTTACGGGGGTAGCGGGAACACTGAAGCTTTCTTT.

V usage is TRBV14 and J usage is TRBJ2-5; tentative D call: TRBD2 (6 bases). Germline assignment: CDR1 SGHDN and CDR2 FVKESK. The CDR3 extends over 12 amino acids. The V and J ends lost 3 bases and 7 bases respectively, with 9 bases between them. CDR3 residues: CASSQMGGTQYF. As DNA, the CDR3 is TGTGCCAGCAGCCAGATGGGGGGGACCCAGTACTTC.